This T cell receptor beta chain was documented in a study of CD8+CD57+ T cells in acquired aplastic anemia. General study findings and limits: CD8+ Simpson's diversity in patients was not significantly different from that in controls.

The CDR3 has 12 residues. The V gene's germline CDR1 is KGHDR and CDR2 SFDVKD. V lost 5 bases and J 5 bases, leaving 8 bases between the germline ends. The authors sequenced patients whose flow cytometry had shown CD8+CD57+ cell expansion. Genomic DNA, serving as template, underwent TCR beta VDJ and CDR3 profiling. MiXCR, run by TCRdb on the reads, gives a single entry per CDR3 protein. The sample records about 180,000 distinct CDR3 sequences, around 60% being singletons. As regards this clonotype: Its cognate antigen is unknown.

Sequenced: sorted CD4+, CD8+, or CD8+CD57+ T cells (not recorded which) from PBMCs. The V gene is TRBV24-1, the J gene TRBJ1-1; the D gene is possibly TRBD1 (5 bases). The receptor was isolated from a human donor with aplastic anemia. The CDR3 spells CATSGGNTEAFF. The CDR3 region has the DNA TGTGCCACCAGTGGGGGGAATACTGAAGCTTTCTTT.